This passage covers 32 T cell receptor beta chains from one sample sequenced in a study of T cell repertoires in cytomegalovirus infection (dated by TCRdb to about 2019). This sample was sequenced with an Illumina HiSeq 1500. The public reads were run again by TCRdb, first through fastp at Q25 and then through MiXCR, and only productive beta chains were kept. CDR3 protein duplicates are merged, each entry listing the most common genes and DNA. The sample table contains roughly 300,000 distinct CDR3 sequences; only one count was recorded for more than 8% of them. The top ten constitute about 3.9% of the sample. Sequences were obtained from PBMCs. These receptors all come from a human donor in good health (CMV status not recorded). Some clones in this sample may be carry-over from other donors' samples.

The V call is TRBV7-2, the J call TRBJ1-2, with 9 positions matching TRBD1. This CDR3 contains 12 residues. Trimming removed 5 bases from V and 6 bases from J; junction bases left unmatched: 1. Germline V gene data show CDR1 as SGHTA and CDR2 as FQGNSA. The CDR3 sequence: CASSRDRDGYTF. Here the CDR3 DNA reads TGTGCCAGCAGCCGGGACAGGGATGGCTACACCTTC.

Points on this clonotype: This may stem from a read error, because a much larger clone lies one nucleotide away. The CDR3 DNA follows: TGTGCCAGCAGCCGAATCGTCGGCACTGAAGCTCTCTTT. Translating it yields CASSRIVGTEALF. The rearrangement uses TRBV11-2 and TRBJ1-1; no clear D gene. Germline CDR1 and CDR2: SGHAT and FQNNGV. The CDR3 is 13 residues long. Supplemented by reference TRBV11-2 and TRBJ1-1, the full variable domain reads EAGVAQSPRYKIIEKRQSVAFWCNPISGHATLYWYQQILGQGPKLLIQFQNNGVVDDSQLPKDRFSAERLKGVDSTLKIQPAKLEDSAVYLCASSRIVGTEALFGQGTRLTVV.

The rearrangement joins TRBV10-3 to TRBJ2-1, with 9 positions matching TRBD2. CDR3 size: 13 residues. The trim removed 10 bases at V and 8 bases at J, leaving 9 bases unmatched. Germline V gene lookup returns CDR1 ENHRY and CDR2 SYGVKD. CDR3 sequence reads: CATRGGGGDEQFF. The CDR3 DNA reads as TGTGCCACGCGCGGGGGCGGGGGGGATGAGCAGTTCTTC.

This chain joins TRBV29-1 and TRBJ2-2, with D perhaps given as TRBD1 or TRBD2 (5 bases each). The germline V and J ends were trimmed by 7 bases and 6 bases, with 15 bases remaining between them. Looked up from germline, CDR1 is SQVTM and CDR2 is ANQGSEA. There are 13 residues in the CDR3. The chain's CDR3 is CSAFGTLAGELFF. CDR3 DNA: TGCAGCGCCTTCGGGACCCTGGCCGGGGAGCTGTTTTTT.

Many counts were recorded for this clonotype. The chain joins TRBV10-3 to TRBJ2-3; maybe TRBD1 (6 bases). Germline CDR1 ENHRY, CDR2 SYGVKD. The CDR3 has 15 amino acids. Trimming removed 4 bases from V and 6 bases from J, with 17 bases in between. As DNA, the CDR3 is TGTGCCATCAGTGCCCCCGGGACAACTGGGGATACGCAGTATTTT. It yields the protein CAISAPGTTGDTQYF.

This clonotype was seen ten or more times. The V gene is TRBV30, the J gene TRBJ1-1; possible D gene TRBD1, 6 bases. Germline V gene lookup returns CDR1 GTSNPN and CDR2 SVGIG (reference sequence). This CDR3 spans 14 amino acids. Trimming removed 2 bases at V and 6 bases at J, with 16 bases between. The CDR3 loop reads CAWSRTVSRPEAFF. The CDR3 coding sequence is TGTGCCTGGAGTCGGACAGTAAGTAGGCCTGAAGCTTTCTTT.

This clonotype was recorded a few times. V and J are TRBV20-1 and TRBJ2-3; 11 bases align to TRBD2. Germline CDR1 and CDR2: DFQATT and SNEGSKA (reference sequence). This CDR3 contains 15 residues. V lost 1 base to trimming and J lost 11 bases; unmatched junction nucleotides: 11. The CDR3 DNA reads as TGCAGTGCTAGAGCCCTAGCGGGAGGAGGGGTTGGGCAGTATTTT. It encodes CSARALAGGGVGQYF.

There are many counts of this clonotype. The CDR3 coding sequence is TGTGCCAGCAGCTTTCGCGGTGTCTATGGCTACACCTTC. Translation gives CASSFRGVYGYTF. The V call is TRBV7-2, the J call TRBJ1-2; D uncertain. This CDR3 region has 13 residues. Trimming took 3 bases from V and 4 from J, leaving 9 bases between them. CDR1 SGHTA and CDR2 FQGNSA come from the germline V gene.

The V call is TRBV6-5, the J call TRBJ2-7; 10 bases are shared with TRBD1. The germline CDR1 and CDR2 sequences are MNHEY and SVGAGI. The CDR3 is 20 amino acids. V gave up 6 bases and J gave up 0 bases; unmatched junction bases: 20. CDR3 nucleotides: TGTGCCAGCAGCAAAAATAGGGCGGGACAGGGGCATAGGAGCTCCTACGAGCAGTACTTC. Translated, it gives CASSKNRAGQGHRSSYEQYF.

This clonotype was picked up a small number of times. The J gene is TRBJ2-1, the V gene TRBV6-1; TRBD1 matches 10 bases. The germline gives CDR1 MNHNS, CDR2 SASEGT. V shed 5 bases and J 15 bases; nucleotides not matched to a gene: 13. There are 14 residues in the CDR3. CDR3 sequence (DNA): TGTGCCAGCAGTCGGGACAGGGGACTCTCCAAAGGGTTCTTC. This gives the protein CASSRDRGLSKGFF.

At least ten counts were recorded for this clonotype. The chain couples TRBV18 to TRBJ2-1; 10 nucleotides agree with TRBD2. The length of the CDR3 is 16 residues. Looked up from germline, CDR1 is KGHSH and CDR2 is LQKENI. The J segment lost 0 bases and the V segment lost 3 bases, leaving 2 bases of the junction unmatched. CDR3 amino acids: CASSPTSGPSYNEQFF. Here the CDR3 DNA reads TGTGCCAGCTCACCGACTAGCGGGCCCTCCTACAATGAGCAGTTCTTC. The complete variable domain, with remaining parts taken from reference TRBV18 and TRBJ2-1, reads NAGVMQNPRHLVRRRGQEARLRCSPMKGHSHVYWYRQLPEEGLKFMVYLQKENIIDESGMPKERFSAEFPKEGPSILRIQQVVRGDSAAYFCASSPTSGPSYNEQFFGPGTRLTVL.

The genes are TRBV19 and TRBJ2-1, with 7 bases that match TRBD2. This CDR3 is 15 amino acids long. Unmatched junction bases numbered 5, after V lost 5 bases and J lost 1 base. CDR1 and CDR2 (germline): LNHDA, SQIVND (reference sequence). The CDR3 reads CASSVTSESYNEQFF. CDR3 nucleotide sequence: TGTGCCAGTAGTGTCACTAGCGAGTCCTACAATGAGCAGTTCTTC.

The table lists this clonotype with a few counts. The chain joins TRBV28 to TRBJ1-4; tentatively, D is TRBD1 (5 bases). The CDR3 consists of 14 residues. The V gene lost 5 bases and the J gene lost 3 bases, with 10 bases spanning the gap. CDR1 is MDHEN and CDR2 is SYDVKM in the germline V gene. The CDR3 spells CASSPDSSNEKLFF. CDR3 in DNA: TGTGCCAGCAGTCCCGACAGTTCTAATGAAAAACTGTTTTTT.

The chain uses TRBV24-1 and TRBJ1-5; 7 bases are shared with TRBD1. Germline V CDR1 and CDR2: KGHDR, SFDVKD. The CDR3 totals 18 residues. Unmatched junction bases numbered 21, after V lost 8 bases and J lost 6 bases. Here the CDR3 reads CATIKGARGKVVTQPQHF. CDR3 nucleotide sequence: TGTGCCACCATCAAGGGGGCCCGGGGAAAGGTGGTGACTCAGCCCCAGCATTTT.

The count of this clonotype is one. This rearrangement joins TRBV12-3 or TRBV12-4 to TRBJ2-1; tentatively, D is TRBD1 or TRBD2 (6 bases each). The CDR3 sequence is 16 residues long. Trimming stripped 3 bases from V and 10 bases from J, with 22 bases between. CDR3: CASSFSVLGGRGEQFF. CDR3 in DNA: TGTGCCAGCAGTTTCTCGGTTCTGGGGGGCCGGGGGGAGCAGTTCTTC.

The sample holds a few counts of this clonotype. The chain couples TRBV12-5 to TRBJ1-1; 9 positions agree with TRBD1. Germline values: CDR1 LGHNT, CDR2 FRNRAP. The CDR3 is made up of 15 amino acids. V shed 3 bases and J 5 bases; nucleotides not matched to a gene: 7. The CDR3 region has the DNA TGTGCTAGTGGTTTCCGTCGGACAGGGGTGACTGAAGCTTTCTTT. Translating it yields CASGFRRTGVTEAFF. The entire variable domain, with the rest obtained from reference TRBV12-5 and TRBJ1-1, is as follows: DARVTQTPRHKVTEMGQEVTMRCQPILGHNTVFWYRQTMMQGLELLAYFRNRAPLDDSGMPKDRFSAEMPDATLATLKIQPSEPRDSAVYFCASGFRRTGVTEAFFGQGTRLTVV.

In this sample, this clonotype turned up a few times. The chain is built from TRBV7-4 and TRBJ1-1, with TRBD1 as a possible D gene (6 bases). Germline assignment: CDR1 SGHVT and CDR2 SQSDAQ. Trimming cost V 4 bases and J 8 bases, with 14 bases left between them. There are 13 residues in the CDR3. CDR3 in DNA: TGTGCCAGCAGCTCGTTCAGGGGTGCGGAAGCTTTCTTT. Protein: CASSSFRGAEAFF.

The chain uses TRBV3-1 and TRBJ1-2, with D unclear. Germline assignment: CDR1 LGHDT and CDR2 YNNKEL (reference sequence). The CDR3 spans 13 residues. With 6 bases removed from V and 3 bases from J, the gap between germline ends came to 11 bases. CDR3 in amino acids: CASRDPGYYGYTF. CDR3 nucleotides: TGTGCCAGCAGGGATCCGGGATACTATGGCTACACCTTC.

The chain couples TRBV29-1 to TRBJ2-1; 8 positions agree with TRBD1. Losses at the gene ends were 6 bases for V and 4 bases for J; bases not matched to a gene: 8. The germline V gene encodes CDR1 SQVTM and CDR2 ANQGSEA. CDR3 length: 14 amino acids. CDR3 bases: TGCAGCGTCTCCCCAGGGGGCGCATACAATGAGCAGTTCTTC. It yields the protein CSVSPGGAYNEQFF.

This clonotype occurred many times. The chain links TRBV6-1 to TRBJ2-1, with TRBD1 identical over 10 bases. V lost 8 bases and J lost 15; bases outside the gene matches: 10. The CDR3 spans 12 residues. CDR1 is MNHNS and CDR2 is SASEGT in the germline V gene. CDR3 DNA: TGTGCCAGCCGTGGGGGACAGGGGAGGGTGTTCTTC. It specifies CASRGGQGRVFF.

This clonotype was picked up a small number of times. The V call is TRBV12-3 or TRBV12-4, the J call TRBJ1-6, with TRBD1 matching over 9 bases. Unmatched junction bases numbered 6, after V lost 4 bases and J lost 11 bases. The CDR3 is 14 residues long. The CDR3 DNA reads as TGTGCCAGCAGTTCAGGACAGGGGACTCCACCCCTCCACTTT. Residues: CASSSGQGTPPLHF.

This clonotype was seen repeatedly, ten times or more. The rearrangement uses TRBV12-3 or TRBV12-4 and TRBJ1-4; maybe TRBD1 (5 bases). V was clipped by 6 bases and J by 3 bases, with 14 bases between them. The CDR3 is 15 amino acids. The CDR3 nucleotides read TGTGCCAGCAGCCGCGTGGGGGGATCTAATGAAAAACTGTTTTTT. As protein: CASSRVGGSNEKLFF.

This clonotype came up a few times. This clone may be a read error of a much larger clone one base away. The rearrangement links TRBV12-3 or TRBV12-4 to TRBJ1-1; unclear D gene. The CDR3 is 11 amino acids. Trimming stripped 7 bases from V and 1 base from J, with 4 bases between. For the CDR3, the DNA is TGTGCCAGCACCGAGAACACTGAAGCTTTCTTT. Translated, it gives CASTENTEAFF.

The gene calls are TRBV11-2 and TRBJ1-1; 9 bases agree with TRBD1. CDR1 is SGHAT, CDR2 FQNNGV, per germline. Trimming removed 4 bases from V and 3 bases from J; junction bases left unmatched: 6. The CDR3 totals 15 residues. CDR3 in DNA: TGTGCCAGCAGCTCGGGGACAGGGATGGACACTGAAGCTTTCTTT. It specifies CASSSGTGMDTEAFF.

The genes are TRBV12-3 or TRBV12-4 and TRBJ1-1; tentatively, D is TRBD1 (6 bases). V lost 6 bases and J 2 bases, leaving 13 bases between the germline ends. The CDR3 is 14 amino acids. The CDR3 sequence is CASRLAGANTEAFF. CDR3 bases: TGTGCCAGCAGACTCGCAGGGGCTAACACTGAAGCTTTCTTT.

V usage is TRBV19 and J usage is TRBJ2-2, with D possibly TRBD1 on 6 matching bases. Looked up from germline, CDR1 is LNHDA and CDR2 is SQIVND (reference sequence). The V end lost 4 bases, the J end lost 4 bases, and 16 bases lay between the germline ends. This CDR3 comprises 16 residues. CDR3: CASSTRRQVFTGELFF. The CDR3 DNA reads TGTGCCAGTAGTACGCGGCGACAGGTGTTCACCGGGGAGCTGTTTTTT. Based on the CDR3 plus reference TRBV19 and TRBJ2-2, the full variable domain is DGGITQSPKYLFRKEGQNVTLSCEQNLNHDAMYWYRQDPGQGLRLIYYSQIVNDFQKGDIAEGYSVSREKKESFPLTVTSAQKNPTAFYLCASSTRRQVFTGELFFGEGSRLTVL.

This clonotype was observed a handful of times. The chain combines TRBV6-2 or TRBV6-3 with TRBJ2-1; no firm D call. The germline V gene encodes CDR1 MNHEY and CDR2 SVGEGT. V lost 6 bases and J 0 bases, leaving 12 bases between the germline ends. The CDR3 is made up of 15 amino acids. This CDR3 is CASSPTTFSYNEQFF. In DNA form, the CDR3 reads TGTGCCAGCAGCCCTACTACCTTCTCCTACAATGAGCAGTTCTTC.

The gene calls are TRBV27 and TRBJ2-3; 7 bases agree with TRBD2. There are 17 residues in the CDR3. CDR1 MNHEY and CDR2 SMNVEV come from the germline V gene (reference sequence). After removal of 1 base from V and 3 bases from J, the junction contained 10 bases not matched to a gene. The CDR3 loop reads CASSLYPWGGGTDTQYF. CDR3 bases: TGTGCCAGCAGTTTATATCCCTGGGGGGGAGGGACAGATACGCAGTATTTT.

This clonotype was detected a few times. This chain links TRBV6-5 with TRBJ2-3; no definite D call. From germline, CDR1 is MNHEY and CDR2 SVGAGI. Trimming pared 2 bases from V and 2 bases from J, leaving 2 bases between. CDR3 length equals 12 residues. CDR3 bases: TGTGCCAGCAGTTACAACACAGATACGCAGTATTTT. Translating gives CASSYNTDTQYF.

This clonotype came up a few times. This chain links TRBV15 with TRBJ1-2; the match to TRBD1 covers 9 bases. CDR3 size: 15 residues. Germline CDR1 LNHNV, CDR2 YYDKDF (reference sequence). After removal of 9 bases from V and 3 bases from J, the junction contained 11 bases not matched to a gene. The CDR3 spells CATSREDRGDYGYTF. CDR3 in DNA: TGTGCCACAAGTAGAGAAGACAGGGGGGACTATGGCTACACCTTC.

This clonotype came up many times. The chain is built from TRBV6-1 and TRBJ2-3; the match to TRBD1 covers 7 bases. In germline, CDR1 is MNHNS, CDR2 SASEGT. The CDR3 consists of 14 residues. V was clipped by 5 bases and J by 0 bases; unmatched bases: 2. The CDR3 loop is CASSTGDSTDTQYF. The CDR3 bases are TGTGCCAGCAGTACAGGGGATAGCACAGATACGCAGTATTTT.

This clonotype has only one observation. V and J are TRBV7-3 and TRBJ1-2, with a possible D match to TRBD1 (5 bases). Germline V gene lookup returns CDR1 SGHTA and CDR2 FQGTGA. CDR3 length equals 13 residues. V lost 5 bases and J 5 bases, leaving 12 bases between the germline ends. CDR3 DNA sequence: TGTGCCAGCAGCCCCTCAGGGTTTTATGGCTACACCTTC. This translates into CASSPSGFYGYTF.